Presented here are 24 T cell receptor beta chains from one specimen sequenced in a study of T cell repertoires in cytomegalovirus infection. TCRdb reprocessed the reads via MiXCR and lists one record per CDR3 protein. The repertoire holds about 300,000 distinct CDR3 sequences, with around 9.6% as singletons. The sample comprised PBMCs. The receptors originated from a human donor in good health (CMV status not recorded). Some clones in this sample may be carry-over from other donors' samples.

This clonotype has at least ten counts. The rearrangement joins TRBV7-2 to TRBJ2-7; a possible D gene is TRBD2 (7 bases). The CDR3 spans 14 residues. The germline V gene has CDR1 SGHTA and CDR2 FQGNSA. Trimming stripped 6 bases from V and 3 bases from J, with 15 bases between. The CDR3 DNA reads TGTGCCAGCAGGCCAAGGGGGGGCCACTACGAGCAGTACTTC. Encoded protein: CASRPRGGHYEQYF.

There are many counts of this clonotype. The rearrangement joins TRBV5-4 to TRBJ2-7, with D unresolved. The ends were cut back, 4 bases at V and 5 bases at J, with 13 bases in the middle. Germline V gives CDR1 SGHNT, CDR2 YYREEE (reference sequence). CDR3 length: 13 amino acids. The CDR3: CASSPPWSDEQYF. The CDR3 DNA sequence: TGTGCCAGCAGCCCCCCGTGGTCTGACGAGCAGTACTTC.

The chain links TRBV9 to TRBJ2-2; D call uncertain. The CDR3 runs to 13 residues. V lost 4 bases and J lost 8, with 12 bases in between. The V gene's germline CDR1 is SGDLS and CDR2 YYNGEE. In nucleotides, the CDR3 is TGTGCCAGCAGCCCACGCCCGGCGGGGGAGCTGTTTTTT. It codes for CASSPRPAGELFF.

This clonotype was counted ten times or more. CDR3 sequence reads: CSARQGYNSPLHF. CDR3 DNA: TGCAGTGCTAGACAGGGTTACAATTCACCCCTCCACTTT. J is TRBJ1-6 and V is TRBV20-1, with D possibly being TRBD1 (5 bases). V lost 2 bases to trimming and J lost 7 bases, with 9 bases between them. The CDR3 loop spans 13 amino acids. The germline V gene encodes CDR1 DFQATT and CDR2 SNEGSKA (reference sequence).

The rearrangement joins TRBV18 to TRBJ2-5; D remains ambiguous. The germline gives CDR1 KGHSH, CDR2 LQKENI. The CDR3 length is 16 residues. Trimming took 0 bases from V and 1 from J, leaving 12 bases between them. The CDR3 DNA is TGTGCCAGCTCACCACCCTCCACCTGGGGCCAAGAGACCCAGTACTTC. Protein product: CASSPPSTWGQETQYF.

In this sample, this clonotype turned up many times. This chain uses TRBV20-1 with TRBJ2-3; 7 nucleotides align to TRBD2. The J segment lost 3 bases and the V segment lost 6 bases, leaving 12 bases of the junction unmatched. This CDR3 is 15 amino acids long. Germline assignment: CDR1 DFQATT and CDR2 SNEGSKA (reference sequence). CDR3 nucleotides: TGCAGTGCCTCGATCAGCGGGGAGCCAACAGATACGCAGTATTTT. Its protein is CSASISGEPTDTQYF.

The chain carries TRBV20-1 and TRBJ1-3; D may be TRBD1 (5 bases). Trimming took off 3 bases at V and 4 bases at J, with 13 bases between the two ends. The CDR3 is made up of 14 amino acids. Germline V CDR1 and CDR2: DFQATT, SNEGSKA (reference sequence). The CDR3: CSASYRDGGNTIYF. CDR3 DNA: TGCAGTGCTAGTTATAGGGACGGCGGAAACACCATATATTTT.

This clonotype was counted ten times or more. The rearrangement links TRBV29-1 to TRBJ2-6; D is possibly TRBD2 (6 bases). Germline V gene lookup returns CDR1 SQVTM and CDR2 ANQGSEA. CDR3 length: 14 residues. The germline V and J ends were trimmed by 3 bases and 0 bases, with 6 bases remaining between them. This chain's CDR3 is CSVEGGSGANVLTF. DNA of the CDR3: TGCAGCGTTGAGGGGGGCTCTGGGGCCAACGTCCTGACTTTC.

This clonotype was counted once. The V and J genes are TRBV20-1 and TRBJ2-3, with 10 bases that match TRBD2. J was trimmed by 0 bases and V by 0 bases; bases with no gene match: 9. CDR1 is DFQATT and CDR2 is SNEGSKA in the germline V gene (reference sequence). The CDR3 spans 18 residues. The CDR3 protein is CSARDLLKAGGSTDTQYF. The CDR3 coding sequence is TGCAGTGCTAGAGATTTATTAAAAGCGGGGGGGAGCACAGATACGCAGTATTTT.

A few counts support this clonotype. The chain employs TRBV7-2 and TRBJ2-2, with D uncertain. With 3 bases removed from V and 8 bases from J, the gap between germline ends came to 22 bases. From germline, CDR1 is SGHTA and CDR2 FQGNSA. The CDR3 consists of 17 residues. The CDR3 nucleotides are TGTGCCAGCAGCTTCGGCCCCCCGACCGTGGCTGCGGGGGAGCTGTTTTTT. It yields the protein CASSFGPPTVAAGELFF.

This clonotype was recorded many times. The J gene is TRBJ2-1, the V gene TRBV2; 11 bases align to TRBD1. Germline V gene data show CDR1 as SNHLY and CDR2 as FYNNEI. Trimming cost V 5 bases and J 11 bases; bases outside gene matches: 8. The CDR3 is 14 residues long. The CDR3 DNA follows: TGTGCCAGCAGTTCTCCGGGACAGGGGGGCAAGCAGTTCTTC. Protein sequence: CASSSPGQGGKQFF.

This clonotype was counted at least ten times. The chain is built from TRBV7-9 and TRBJ2-1, with TRBD2 matching over 13 bases. The CDR3 covers 18 residues. In germline, CDR1 is SEHNR, CDR2 FQNEAQ (reference sequence). Germline trimming cut 3 bases from V and 4 bases from J; bases unmatched to any gene: 9. The CDR3 nucleotides are TGTGCCAGCAGCTTTCCGACTAGCGGGGGGACCAGATACAATGAGCAGTTCTTC. Its protein product is CASSFPTSGGTRYNEQFF.

This clonotype was counted between two and nine times. The CDR3 loop is CSARMTSSETQYF. CDR3 DNA sequence: TGCAGTGCTAGAATGACTAGTAGTGAGACCCAGTACTTC. This rearrangement joins TRBV20-1 to TRBJ2-5; D is possibly TRBD2 (6 bases). CDR1 DFQATT and CDR2 SNEGSKA come from the germline V gene (reference sequence). The CDR3 runs 13 residues. The V end was cut by 2 bases, the J end by 5 bases, with 12 bases between.

This clonotype was detected ten times or more. The gene calls are TRBV20-1 and TRBJ2-1; D is uncertain. This CDR3 region has 13 residues. V dropped 1 base and J dropped 9 bases, with 13 bases sitting between them. Germline V gene data show CDR1 as DFQATT and CDR2 as SNEGSKA (reference sequence). The CDR3 bases are TGCAGTGCTAGAGGCCTCGTACCGGGTGAGCAGTTCTTC. Amino acid sequence: CSARGLVPGEQFF.

This clonotype was seen at least ten times. The chain links TRBV7-2 to TRBJ2-7; no clear D gene. CDR1 SGHTA and CDR2 FQGNSA come from the germline V gene. The CDR3 contains 13 residues. The V end lost 4 bases, the J end lost 6 bases, and 13 bases lay between the germline ends. The DNA of the CDR3 is TGTGCCAGCAGCTCTCCCCCCCATTTCGAGCAGTACTTC. Its translation is CASSSPPHFEQYF.

This clonotype was seen only a few times. The chain combines TRBV2 with TRBJ1-6; a possible D gene is TRBD1 (5 bases). The V end lost 1 base, the J end lost 8 bases, and 6 bases lay between the germline ends. From germline, CDR1 is SNHLY and CDR2 FYNNEI. The CDR3 runs to 13 residues. DNA of the CDR3: TGTGCCAGCAGTGAAGTAGGGGATTCACCCCTCCACTTT. Protein: CASSEVGDSPLHF.

There are a few counts of this clonotype. V usage is TRBV29-1 and J usage is TRBJ2-1; possibly TRBD2 for D (6 bases). The CDR3 length is 13 residues. Germline assignment: CDR1 SQVTM and CDR2 ANQGSEA. V was pared by 3 bases and J by 4 bases, with 10 bases between. CDR3 sequence (DNA): TGCAGCGTTGAGGGGAGGAATTACAATGAGCAGTTCTTC. Residues: CSVEGRNYNEQFF.

This clonotype showed up just a few times. The rearrangement links TRBV20-1 to TRBJ1-2; D gene ambiguous. V lost 4 bases to trimming and J lost 14 bases, with 20 bases between them. Germline V lookup: CDR1 DFQATT, CDR2 SNEGSKA (reference sequence). The CDR3 is 12 amino acids. Here the CDR3 DNA reads TGCAGTGCTACCGACGGGAGAGGATTCCGAACCTTC. It encodes CSATDGRGFRTF.

This clonotype was detected ten times or more. This chain connects TRBV7-9 to TRBJ2-7; a weak D match, TRBD1 (6 bases). The CDR3 covers 17 residues. CDR1 SEHNR and CDR2 FQNEAQ come from the germline V gene (reference sequence). Between the trimmed V and J ends, which lost 0 bases and 3 bases, there was a span of 18 bases. The CDR3 DNA reads as TGTGCCAGCAGCTTAGCGGGCCCGGGACAACAGATCTACGAGCAGTACTTC. This translates into CASSLAGPGQQIYEQYF. The variable domain in full, with the rest retrieved from reference TRBV7-9 and TRBJ2-7, is DTGVSQNPRHKITKRGQNVTFRCDPISEHNRLYWYRQTLGQGPEFLTYFQNEAQLEKSRLLSDRFSAERPKGSFSTLEIQRTEQGDSAMYLCASSLAGPGQQIYEQYFGPGTRLTVT.

Many counts were recorded for this clonotype. The chain employs TRBV6-2 or TRBV6-3 and TRBJ2-1, with a possible D match to TRBD2 (6 bases). Per the germline V gene, CDR1 is MNHEY and CDR2 is SVGEGT. This CDR3 spans 14 amino acids. The V end lost 10 bases, the J end lost 4 bases, and 17 bases lay between the germline ends. The CDR3 is CATRRPGVYNEQFF. In DNA form, the CDR3 reads TGTGCCACTCGGAGACCGGGGGTATACAATGAGCAGTTCTTC.

The chain carries TRBV15 and TRBJ2-5; no clear D. V lost 0 bases and J 5 bases, leaving 10 bases between the germline ends. The CDR3 has 14 residues. The germline gives CDR1 LNHNV, CDR2 YYDKDF (reference sequence). CDR3 coding DNA: TGTGCCACCAGCAGAGATTGGGGATCGGAGACCCAGTACTTC. Amino acids: CATSRDWGSETQYF.

There are many counts of this clonotype. This chain uses TRBV7-2 with TRBJ1-2; a possible D gene is TRBD1 (5 bases). Germline V gene data show CDR1 as SGHTA and CDR2 as FQGNSA. The CDR3 consists of 14 residues. Trimming left V 4 bases short and J 8 bases short, with 17 bases between. As DNA, the CDR3 is TGTGCCAGCAGCTCCTCGGGGGGGGGGTACGGCTACACCTTC. Its translation: CASSSSGGGYGYTF.

This clonotype was detected many times. An end of the junction does not agree with germline; a read error may underlie this. The rearrangement uses TRBV28 and TRBJ1-1, with 7 positions matching TRBD1. CDR3 length: 11 amino acids. Germline-derived CDR1 and CDR2 are MDHEN and SYDVKM. The CDR3 loop reads CASSFEGGSLF. Written as DNA, the CDR3 is TGTGCCAGCAGTTTTGAAGGGGGCTCCCTCTTT.

This chain links TRBV10-3 with TRBJ1-5; D may be TRBD1 (6 bases). Germline CDR1 is ENHRY and CDR2 is SYGVKD. The CDR3 consists of 15 residues. Trimming removed 0 bases at V and 6 bases at J, with 12 bases between. The DNA of the CDR3 is TGTGCCATCAGTGAGTCGGGGGCAGGGGTTCAGCCCCAGCATTTT. This encodes CAISESGAGVQPQHF.